This T cell receptor (beta chain) derives from a study of cytomegalovirus exposure and HLA in healthy donors. The junction had 10 bases not matched to a gene; V was cut back by 5 bases and J by 4 bases. The CDR3 length is 15 residues. Per the germline V gene, CDR1 is SGHTA and CDR2 is FQGTGA. PCR amplification relied on 60 Vbeta primers (plus 13 Jbeta primers). Sequencing used immunoSEQ multiplex PCR; TCRdb keeps in-frame clones, though not all of them. The table lists roughly 250,000 clones, roughly 80% of them singletons. The genes are TRBV7-3 and TRBJ2-5; TRBD2 matches 7 bases. The clonotype originates from a girl aged 2-10 years in good health and CMV-seronegative. Sequenced material: PBMCs. CDR3 in DNA: TGTGCCAGCAGCCCGACCGGAGGACTAGGAGAGACCCAGTACTTC. The encoded protein is CASSPTGGLGETQYF.